The 7 T cell receptor beta chains in this list originate from one sample, sequenced in a study of CD8 T cells in Susac syndrome. Reverse transcription of about 0.5 to 1 ug RNA was carried out with random hexamers. One entry per CDR3 protein, called by TCRdb with MiXCR from the immunoSEQ multiplex PCR reads. Found here are about 210,000 distinct CDR3 sequences, roughly 93% of them singletons; the top ten hold around 0.15%. Sequencing input: CD4+ T cells from PBMCs. All receptors derive from a human donor with Susac syndrome.

The J gene is TRBJ2-3, the V gene TRBV7-2; TRBD1 matches 7 bases. The CDR3 consists of 18 residues. CDR1 and CDR2 (germline): SGHTA, FQGNSA. The V segment lost 5 bases and the J segment 0 bases; nucleotides outside the gene matches: 14. The DNA for the CDR3 is TGTGCCAGCAGCCCCACAGCCAGACAGGGATTCAGCACAGATACGCAGTATTTT. This sequence encodes CASSPTARQGFSTDTQYF.

This chain joins TRBV28 and TRBJ2-6; 7 bases are a match to TRBD1. Losses at the gene ends were 8 bases for V and 2 bases for J; bases not matched to a gene: 9. CDR1 and CDR2 (germline): MDHEN, SYDVKM. This CDR3 has 16 residues. This chain's CDR3 is CASYGTATPGANVLTF. The CDR3 DNA follows: TGTGCCAGCTACGGGACAGCTACTCCTGGGGCCAACGTCCTGACTTTC. Filled out from reference TRBV28 and TRBJ2-6, the complete variable domain reads DVKVTQSSRYLVKRTGEKVFLECVQDMDHENMFWYRQDPGLGLRLIYFSYDVKMKEKGDIPEGYSVSREKKERFSLILESASTNQTSMYLCASYGTATPGANVLTFGAGSRLTVL.

This sequence joins TRBV27 and TRBJ2-2; 8 nucleotides line up with TRBD1. Germline CDR1 reads MNHEY; CDR2 reads SMNVEV (reference sequence). This CDR3 comprises 17 residues. The trim removed 4 bases at V and 6 bases at J, leaving 13 bases unmatched. CDR3 DNA: TGTGCCAGCAGTTACCAAAGGACAGGGACGGTGTCCGGGGAGCTGTTTTTT. Translating it yields CASSYQRTGTVSGELFF.

The genes are TRBV7-9 and TRBJ2-3, with 9 bases fitting TRBD1. Germline V gene lookup returns CDR1 SEHNR and CDR2 FQNEAQ (reference sequence). There are 16 residues in the CDR3. J lost 2 bases, V lost 6 bases, and 9 bases had no gene match. The CDR3 bases are TGTGCCAGCAGTCTTCCGGGACAGGGTCCCACAGATACGCAGTATTTT. It translates to CASSLPGQGPTDTQYF. The full variable domain, in which reference TRBV7-9 and TRBJ2-3 provide the parts outside the CDR3, is DTGVSQNPRHKITKRGQNVTFRCDPISEHNRLYWYRQTLGQGPEFLTYFQNEAQLEKSRLLSDRFSAERPKGSFSTLEIQRTEQGDSAMYLCASSLPGQGPTDTQYFGPGTRLTVL.

V gene TRBV14 combines with J gene TRBJ2-7, with 10 nucleotides matching TRBD1. J gave up 3 bases and V 3 bases, and 5 bases lay outside the gene matches. Germline V gene data show CDR1 as SGHDN and CDR2 as FVKESK. The CDR3 loop spans 15 amino acids. Written as DNA, the CDR3 is TGTGCCAGCAGCCACGGACAGGGGGGGAACTACGAGCAGTACTTC. It translates to CASSHGQGGNYEQYF.

The rearrangement uses TRBV25-1 and TRBJ1-1; perhaps TRBD1 as D (6 bases). Between the trimmed V and J ends, which lost 4 bases and 8 bases, there was a span of 11 bases. Germline assignment: CDR1 MGHDK and CDR2 SYGVNS. The length of the CDR3 is 12 residues. The CDR3 DNA reads as TGTGCCAGCAGTGTATTAGACAGGGAAGCTTTCTTT. Protein: CASSVLDREAFF.

The rearrangement joins TRBV5-6 to TRBJ2-4, with D unresolved. This CDR3 comprises 16 residues. The V gene's germline CDR1 is SGHDT and CDR2 YYEEEE. Trimming shortened V by 3 bases and J by 1 base, and 14 bases separated the two germline ends. CDR3: CASSSRSPSAKNIQYF. The CDR3 nucleotides are TGTGCCAGCAGCTCGAGAAGTCCCTCGGCCAAAAACATTCAGTACTTC.